The present TCR beta chain was sequenced within a study of blood T cell repertoires in COVID-19. About the research overall: There were acute and convalescent COVID-19 samples, and they came from the United States, Italy and Spain. PBMCs, B-cell-depleted T cells, or T cells were the source of the cDNA or gDNA that made up the material.

V shed 2 bases and J shed 0 bases, with 9 bases lying between them. CDR1 and CDR2 from the germline V gene are SGHRS and YFSETQ. This CDR3 comprises 14 residues. The authors' processing: Reference gene primer amplification gave estimated nucleated cell counts. Produced via immunoSEQ multiplex PCR; TCRdb's table is partial and in-frame only. Clone size and the V and J calls come from that table; the DNA yielded D and trimming. The data contain hundreds of thousands of clones, about 87% of them singletons. Sequenced material: peripheral blood. The chain carries TRBV5-1 and TRBJ2-7; D not certain. The receptor was derived from a woman younger than 45 with COVID-19, enrolled during active disease. The CDR3: CASSFRRGSYEQYF. The CDR3 region has the DNA TGCGCCAGCAGCTTCCGCAGAGGCTCCTACGAGCAGTACTTC.